The 9 T cell receptor beta chains below were found in one sample sequenced in a study of T cells expressing NK-cell markers. Reanalyzing the 5' RACE reads, TCRdb keeps one entry per CDR3 protein, without DNA. This sample's table reports roughly 420,000 distinct CDR3 sequences. Sample: blood T cells: a sorted CD56 or NKG2C T cell subset, CD4+ or CD8+ T cells, or bulk PBMC T cells (not recorded which). These receptors were taken from a woman aged 18-70 years in good health.

This chain links TRBV9 with TRBJ2-2; there is no DNA to check the TCRdb D call of TRBD1. Germline values: CDR1 SGDLS, CDR2 YYNGEE. The CDR3 is 16 residues long. The CDR3 reads CASSGGGLSYTGELFF.

V usage is TRBV19 and J usage is TRBJ2-3; TCRdb outputs TRBD2, but without DNA this stays unchecked. Germline assignment: CDR1 LNHDA and CDR2 SQIVND (reference sequence). The CDR3 has 15 residues. This CDR3 is CASNRLAGNTDTQYF.

The J gene is TRBJ2-3, the V gene TRBV7-2; the D call from TCRdb, TRBD1, cannot be confirmed without DNA. This CDR3 has 16 residues. Germline CDR1 is SGHTA and CDR2 is FQGNSA. This CDR3 is CASSPDGRSGTDTQYF. Together with reference TRBV7-2 and TRBJ2-3, the CDR3 gives the full variable domain: GAGVSQSPSNKVTEKGKDVELRCDPISGHTALYWYRQSLGQGLEFLIYFQGNSAPDKSGLPSDRFSAERTGGSVSTLTIQRTQQEDSAVYLCASSPDGRSGTDTQYFGPGTRLTVL.

The genes are TRBV3-1 and TRBJ2-5; with no DNA, the TCRdb D assignment of TRBD1 cannot be verified. The CDR3 length is 14 residues. Per germline, CDR1 LGHDT and CDR2 YNNKEL (reference sequence). The CDR3 sequence is CASSQDARAETQYF.

The chain joins TRBV7-2 to TRBJ2-3. The germline gives CDR1 SGHTA, CDR2 FQGNSA. This CDR3 spans 14 amino acids. CDR3 amino acids: CASSFLGWTDTQYF.

This rearrangement joins TRBV20-1 to TRBJ2-1; TCRdb's D gene call, TRBD2, goes unchecked for lack of DNA. The germline gives CDR1 DFQATT, CDR2 SNEGSKA (reference sequence). This CDR3 comprises 13 residues. CDR3 loop: CSAVGVARNEQFF.

CDR3 in amino acids: CASAGGKPEAFF. The V gene is TRBV12-3 or TRBV12-4, the J gene TRBJ1-1; TCRdb selects TRBD1, and the lack of DNA leaves this call unchecked. There are 12 residues in the CDR3.

The chain recombines TRBV5-5 with TRBJ2-3; TCRdb designates TRBD2, a call that cannot be tested without DNA. Germline V gene lookup returns CDR1 SGHKS and CDR2 YYEKEE (reference sequence). This CDR3 region has 14 residues. CDR3 sequence: CASSLQGGADTQYF.

The chain is built from TRBV12-3 or TRBV12-4 and TRBJ2-3; TCRdb proposes TRBD2, but this gene call is untestable without DNA. The CDR3 sequence is 14 residues long. This CDR3 reads CASKSGLGTDTQYF.